This T cell receptor (beta chain) was identified during a study of blood T cell repertoires in COVID-19. TCRdb's table, derived via immunoSEQ multiplex PCR, lists solely in-frame clones and lacks some. This table holds roughly 150,000 clones, 80% to 85% found once. This CDR3 spans 14 amino acids. Trimming shortened V by 7 bases and J by 5 bases, and 17 bases separated the two germline ends. CDR1 is MDHEN, CDR2 SYDVKM, per germline. Sequencing was done on a sample of PBMCs or T cells enriched from blood (not recorded which). The TCR comes from a man between 65 and 80 years old who had been exposed to COVID-19. The gene calls are TRBV28 and TRBJ1-2, with TRBD1 as a possible D gene (5 bases). Written as DNA, the CDR3 is TGTGCCAGCACCCTCGGGGGAGAGCCATATGGCTACACCTTC. Residues: CASTLGGEPYGYTF.